The 28 T cell receptor beta chains given below trace back to one sample, sequenced in a study of blood T cells in healthy people across ages (dated by TCRdb to 2014 to 2015). Receptors were amplified or captured by 5' RACE. Instrument on record: Illumina HiSeq 2500. The second PCR ran for roughly 7 to 11 cycles and used a J-beta primer mix along with a sample-barcoded 5' primer. In TCRdb, the public reads were trimmed at Q25 with fastp and aligned with MiXCR, with productive beta chains retained. Rows are unified per CDR3 protein, each entry keeping the most common DNA and genes. The sample data list about 1 million distinct CDR3 sequences, and almost 25% of these were observed just once. The ten largest clones add up to about 0.69% of the sample. These records were also assigned to another study, of T cells of mothers and their children.

The sequenced material came from blood. The receptor source for this set is a girl aged 2-10 years in good health.

The gene calls are TRBV28 and TRBJ2-5; 8 bases match TRBD2. Judging by the DNA end, TRBJ2-1 fits better; the J call may be wrong. The CDR3 consists of 16 residues. Germline CDR1 and CDR2: MDHEN and SYDVKM. CDR3 coding DNA: TGTGCCAGCAGTAAGGTGGGACTAGGGGCTAACAATGAGCAGTTCTTC. Protein sequence: CASSKVGLGANNEQFF.

This clonotype was observed a few times. The chain recombines TRBV29-1 with TRBJ2-5, with TRBD2 matching over 9 bases. The ends lost 6 bases at V and 5 bases at J; junction bases unmatched: 16. The CDR3 length is 16 residues. CDR1 and CDR2 from the germline V gene are SQVTM and ANQGSEA. The CDR3 protein is CSVEYSGSGRVETQYF. CDR3 DNA sequence: TGCAGCGTGGAGTACTCGGGTAGCGGGAGAGTCGAGACCCAGTACTTC.

This clonotype has more than one count but fewer than ten. The chain combines TRBV4-3 with TRBJ2-3; possibly TRBD2 for D (6 bases). CDR3 length: 17 residues. Trimming cost V 1 base and J 2 bases, with 16 bases left between them. Per the germline V gene, CDR1 is LGHNA and CDR2 is YSLEER. The CDR3 coding sequence is TGCGCCAGCAGCCAAGGGAGATTCGGACTAAACACAGATACGCAGTATTTT. As protein: CASSQGRFGLNTDTQYF.

Ten or more counts support this clonotype. A read error may produce the germline difference seen at one junction end. V and J are TRBV7-9 and TRBJ2-1; TRBD1 aligns across 9 bases. Germline-derived CDR1 and CDR2 are SEHNR and FQNEAQ (reference sequence). The CDR3 extends over 15 amino acids. In DNA form, the CDR3 reads TGTGCCAGCAGCTTAGGTGGGACAGGGTTCAATGAACAGTTCTTC. Translated, it gives CASSLGGTGFNEQFF.

This clonotype was picked up a small number of times. This chain connects TRBV28 to TRBJ2-4; the match to TRBD2 covers 7 bases. The trim removed 5 bases at V and 6 bases at J, leaving 7 bases unmatched. Germline CDR1 and CDR2: MDHEN and SYDVKM. The CDR3 consists of 14 residues. CDR3 region: CASSEAGTANIQYF. The CDR3, as DNA: TGTGCCAGCAGTGAAGCGGGGACCGCAAACATTCAGTACTTC.

V usage is TRBV12-3 or TRBV12-4 and J usage is TRBJ1-3; D is uncertain. The V end lost 6 bases, the J end lost 4 bases, and 19 bases lay between the germline ends. The CDR3 is made up of 16 amino acids. The CDR3, as DNA: TGTGCCAGCAGGCGCGGTGGAGGGAATGGGGGAAACACCATATATTTT. Translation gives CASRRGGGNGGNTIYF.

V and J are TRBV5-6 and TRBJ1-1, with no clear D. The CDR3 extends over 11 amino acids. CDR1 and CDR2 (germline): SGHDT, YYEEEE. V was clipped by 3 bases and J by 6 bases, with 6 bases between them. CDR3 region: CASSSEAEAFF. The CDR3 DNA follows: TGTGCCAGCAGCTCCGAGGCTGAAGCTTTCTTT.

V gene TRBV4-3 combines with J gene TRBJ2-5; D call uncertain. The CDR3 contains 17 residues. Germline V gene sequence: CDR1 LGHNA, CDR2 YSLEER. The V and J ends lost 0 bases and 0 bases respectively, with 14 bases between them. The CDR3 reads CASSQDWSHLYQETQYF. Here the CDR3 DNA reads TGCGCCAGCAGCCAAGACTGGTCTCACCTCTACCAAGAGACCCAGTACTTC.

The chain joins TRBV10-3 to TRBJ2-7; D unresolved. CDR1 is ENHRY, CDR2 SYGVKD, per germline. V was pared by 0 bases and J by 7 bases, with 28 bases between. This CDR3 spans 19 amino acids. The CDR3 DNA reads TGTGCCATCAGTGAGTCGCTCTGGAATGGGTCCGACTTTCAAACGGAGCAGTACTTC. Translation gives CAISESLWNGSDFQTEQYF.

The CDR3 nucleotides are TGTGCCAGCAGTGAATTAAAGGGACTAGCGGGGGCCACAGATACGCAGTATTTT. It yields the protein CASSELKGLAGATDTQYF. The rearrangement uses TRBV25-1 and TRBJ2-3; 14 bases align to TRBD2. Trimming cost V 1 base and J 2 bases; bases outside gene matches: 5. CDR1 is MGHDK and CDR2 is SYGVNS in the germline V gene. The CDR3 is 18 residues long.

This clonotype has more than one count but fewer than ten. The junction departs from germline at one end; a sequencing error may be responsible. The chain is built from TRBV4-2 and TRBJ2-5, with D possibly matching TRBD2 (6 bases). Germline V CDR1 and CDR2: LGHNA, YNFKEQ. The CDR3 runs 13 residues. The CDR3 sequence is CASSQVRGSAFVF. The CDR3 DNA reads as TGTGCCAGCAGCCAAGTACGGGGGTCCGCTTTCGTCTTC.

The rearrangement joins TRBV4-1 to TRBJ2-7; TRBD2 might be the D (5 bases). Trimming took 6 bases from V and 5 from J, leaving 14 bases between them. The CDR3 sequence is 13 residues long. Looked up from germline, CDR1 is MGHRA and CDR2 is YSYEKL. In nucleotides, the CDR3 is TGCGCCAGCAGTCCCAACGGGGTCAACGAGCAGTACTTC. This codes for CASSPNGVNEQYF.

This clonotype was picked up a small number of times. Germline is not matched at one junction end, which may reflect a read error. The V call is TRBV27, the J call TRBJ1-6, with D unclear. CDR3 length: 14 amino acids. Germline V gives CDR1 MNHEY, CDR2 SMNVEV (reference sequence). The CDR3 loop reads CASSLSDFNSPLHF. In nucleotides, the CDR3 is TGTGCCAGCAGTTTATCGGACTTTAATTCACCTCTCCACTTT.

This clonotype was observed a few times. This chain uses TRBV6-6 with TRBJ2-1; TRBD1 matches at 7 bases. This CDR3 has 15 residues. Germline CDR1 reads MNHNY; CDR2 reads SVGAGI (reference sequence). The V gene end was trimmed by 2 bases and the J gene end by 4 bases; junction bases not matched to a gene: 5. The CDR3 sequence: CASSYVDRPYNEQFF. As DNA, the CDR3 is TGTGCCAGCAGTTACGTGGACAGGCCTTACAATGAGCAGTTCTTC.

This clonotype has more than one count but fewer than ten. V is TRBV15 and J is TRBJ1-6; TRBD1 might be the D (5 bases). This CDR3 has 18 amino acids. CDR1 is LNHNV, CDR2 YYDKDF, per germline (reference sequence). Trimming shortened V by 0 bases and J by 0 bases, and 12 bases separated the two germline ends. CDR3 protein: CATSRDKGTGSYNSPLHF. DNA for the CDR3: TGTGCCACCAGCAGAGATAAGGGGACGGGCTCCTATAATTCACCCCTCCACTTT. The full variable domain, in which reference TRBV15 and TRBJ1-6 provide the parts outside the CDR3, is DAMVIQNPRYQVTQFGKPVTLSCSQTLNHNVMYWYQQKSSQAPKLLFHYYDKDFNNEADTPDNFQSRRPNTSFCFLDIRSPGLGDTAMYLCATSRDKGTGSYNSPLHFGNGTRLTVT.

The chain combines TRBV12-3 or TRBV12-4 with TRBJ1-6; 8 nucleotides align to TRBD1. J gave up 8 bases and V 7 bases, and 4 bases lay outside the gene matches. The CDR3 contains 13 residues. The CDR3 region has the DNA TGTGCCAGCACCCTGGACAGGGATTCACCCCTCCACTTT. It encodes CASTLDRDSPLHF.

The V gene is TRBV28, the J gene TRBJ1-2; 8 bases align to TRBD1. The length of the CDR3 is 15 residues. Germline trimming cut 7 bases from V and 8 bases from J; bases unmatched to any gene: 15. Germline CDR1 and CDR2: MDHEN and SYDVKM. For the CDR3, the DNA is TGTGCCAGCAATTTCCCTCAGGGGGCGCGAAGGGGCTACACCTTC. The encoded protein is CASNFPQGARRGYTF.

The chain employs TRBV20-1 and TRBJ2-5, with D hard to call. Between the trimmed V and J ends, which lost 2 bases and 2 bases, there was a span of 6 bases. The CDR3 spans 12 residues. Germline loops: CDR1 DFQATT, CDR2 SNEGSKA (reference sequence). The CDR3 reads CSARIRQETQYF. The CDR3, as DNA: TGCAGTGCTAGAATCCGACAAGAGACCCAGTACTTC.

The CDR3 sequence: CASSGGTDPEPYGYTF. The CDR3 bases are TGTGCCAGCAGCGGTGGGACAGACCCCGAACCATATGGCTACACCTTC. V gene TRBV7-9 combines with J gene TRBJ1-2, with 7 bases lining up with TRBD1. In germline, CDR1 is SEHNR, CDR2 FQNEAQ (reference sequence). Trimming at V came to 5 bases and at J to 5 bases, leaving 14 bases not matched to a gene. CDR3 length: 16 amino acids.

This sequence joins TRBV27 and TRBJ1-2; 12 bases fit TRBD1. CDR1 and CDR2 from the germline V gene are MNHEY and SMNVEV (reference sequence). The CDR3 spans 15 residues. Trimming removed 4 bases from V and 7 bases from J; junction bases left unmatched: 7. CDR3 DNA: TGTGCCAGCAGTTCCCTCGGGACAGGGGGCGCTGGCTACACCTTC. Its protein is CASSSLGTGGAGYTF.

The chain joins TRBV6-1 to TRBJ1-1; no reliable D call. The CDR3 is 12 amino acids. V was cut by 8 bases and J by 6 bases, with 13 bases left in between. The germline V gene has CDR1 MNHNS and CDR2 SASEGT. CDR3 DNA sequence: TGTGCCAGCGTTGGGATGAGGGCTGAAGCTTTCTTT. Translated: CASVGMRAEAFF.

A few counts support this clonotype. The chain joins TRBV28 to TRBJ2-5, with 8 nucleotides matching TRBD2. Per the germline V gene, CDR1 is MDHEN and CDR2 is SYDVKM. V shed 2 bases and J 4 bases; nucleotides not matched to a gene: 3. The CDR3 is 14 residues long. The CDR3 nucleotides are TGTGCCAGCAGTTTAAAGCGGGAGTCAGAGACCCAGTACTTC. This gives the protein CASSLKRESETQYF. Based on the CDR3 plus reference TRBV28 and TRBJ2-5, the full variable domain is DVKVTQSSRYLVKRTGEKVFLECVQDMDHENMFWYRQDPGLGLRLIYFSYDVKMKEKGDIPEGYSVSREKKERFSLILESASTNQTSMYLCASSLKRESETQYFGPGTRLLVL.

In its sample, this clonotype was seen a few times. The chain couples TRBV20-1 to TRBJ1-5; D remains unclear. V was cut by 5 bases and J by 5 bases, with 4 bases left in between. The germline gives CDR1 DFQATT, CDR2 SNEGSKA (reference sequence). CDR3 size: 10 residues. The CDR3 DNA follows: TGCAGTGCTGACCATCAGCCCCAGCATTTT. Translation gives CSADHQPQHF.

This chain links TRBV2 with TRBJ2-6; D unclear. V was trimmed by 6 bases and J by 0 bases, leaving 12 bases between them. The CDR3 has 16 amino acids. Germline V gives CDR1 SNHLY, CDR2 FYNNEI. CDR3 DNA: TGTGCCAGCAGGGGCCTGGCTGGCTCTGGGGCCAACGTCCTGACTTTC. Translating it yields CASRGLAGSGANVLTF.

There are a few counts of this clonotype. The chain has TRBV19 and TRBJ2-4; 8 positions agree with TRBD1. The trim removed 8 bases at V and 3 bases at J, leaving 6 bases unmatched. The CDR3 loop spans 14 amino acids. Germline V CDR1 and CDR2: LNHDA, SQIVND (reference sequence). The CDR3: CASDQGAVKNIQYF. The CDR3 DNA sequence: TGTGCCAGTGACCAGGGGGCAGTCAAAAACATTCAGTACTTC. Together with reference TRBV19 and TRBJ2-4, the CDR3 gives the full variable domain: DGGITQSPKYLFRKEGQNVTLSCEQNLNHDAMYWYRQDPGQGLRLIYYSQIVNDFQKGDIAEGYSVSREKKESFPLTVTSAQKNPTAFYLCASDQGAVKNIQYFGAGTRLSVL.

In regard to this clonotype: The junction shows a germline mismatch at one end, possibly a read error. This rearrangement joins TRBV29-1 to TRBJ1-4, with D unresolved. The V gene's germline CDR1 is SQVTM and CDR2 ANQGSEA. The CDR3 loop spans 13 amino acids. In DNA, the CDR3 is TGCGGCGTATGGACGGCCTCAGGAGAAAAACTGTTTTTT. This sequence encodes CGVWTASGEKLFF.

Only a few counts were recorded for this clonotype. The chain carries TRBV27 and TRBJ2-7, with D possibly matching TRBD2 (6 bases). This CDR3 is built from 14 residues. Trimming took 2 bases from V and 3 from J, leaving 11 bases between them. The germline gives CDR1 MNHEY, CDR2 SMNVEV (reference sequence). The CDR3 region has the DNA TGTGCCAGCAGTTTAGGAGGGCCCGGCTACGAGCAGTACTTC. Translating gives CASSLGGPGYEQYF.

The genes are TRBV12-3 or TRBV12-4 and TRBJ2-7; D gene ambiguous. The CDR3 is 16 amino acids. Trimming cost V 5 bases and J 1 base, with 18 bases left between them. The CDR3 protein is CASSLEGGGPSYEQYF. The CDR3 region has the DNA TGTGCCAGCAGTCTCGAAGGTGGTGGACCTTCCTACGAGCAGTACTTC.